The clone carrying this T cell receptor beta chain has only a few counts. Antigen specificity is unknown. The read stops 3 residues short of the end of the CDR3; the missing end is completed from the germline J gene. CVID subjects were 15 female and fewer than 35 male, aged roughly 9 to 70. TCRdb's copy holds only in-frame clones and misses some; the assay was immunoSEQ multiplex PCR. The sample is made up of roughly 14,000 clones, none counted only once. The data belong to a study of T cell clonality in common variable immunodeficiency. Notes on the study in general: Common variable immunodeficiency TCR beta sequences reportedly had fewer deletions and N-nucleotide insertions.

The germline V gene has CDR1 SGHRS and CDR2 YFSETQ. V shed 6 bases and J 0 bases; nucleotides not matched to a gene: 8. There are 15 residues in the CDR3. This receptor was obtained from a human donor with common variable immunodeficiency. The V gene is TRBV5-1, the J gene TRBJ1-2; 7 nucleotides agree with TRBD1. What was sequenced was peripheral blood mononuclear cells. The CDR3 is CASNPGTVSNYGYTF. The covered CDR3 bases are TGCGCCAGCAACCCCGGGACAGTCTCTAACTATGGC.